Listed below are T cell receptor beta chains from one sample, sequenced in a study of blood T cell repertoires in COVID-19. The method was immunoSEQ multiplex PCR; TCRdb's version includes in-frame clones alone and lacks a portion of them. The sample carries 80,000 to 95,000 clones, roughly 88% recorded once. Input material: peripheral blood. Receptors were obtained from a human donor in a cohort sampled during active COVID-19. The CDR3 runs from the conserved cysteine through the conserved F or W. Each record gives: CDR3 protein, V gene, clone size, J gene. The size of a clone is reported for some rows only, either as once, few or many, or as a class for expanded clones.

CDR3aa: CASSIGPSGRFTDTQYF
v_gene: TRBV19
abundance: .
j_gene: TRBJ2-3

CDR3aa: CASSFRDRGHLGTYEQYF
v_gene: TRBV28
abundance: few
j_gene: TRBJ2-7

CDR3aa: CASFPPPGQGVHEQYF
v_gene: TRBV6-6
abundance: once
j_gene: TRBJ2-7

CDR3aa: CASSDIFGTSWSYNEQFF
v_gene: TRBV7-8
abundance: .
j_gene: TRBJ2-1

CDR3aa: CASSVGTSGNQETQYF
v_gene: TRBV5-1
abundance: .
j_gene: TRBJ2-5

CDR3aa: CASSFQGTDTQYF
v_gene: TRBV28
abundance: .
j_gene: TRBJ2-3

CDR3aa: CASSVTGRDEQFF
v_gene: TRBV9
abundance: .
j_gene: TRBJ2-1

CDR3aa: CASSDHREDTQYF
v_gene: TRBV6-4
abundance: .
j_gene: TRBJ2-3

CDR3aa: CASSQEEGAASTDTQYF
v_gene: TRBV4-1
abundance: .
j_gene: TRBJ2-3

CDR3aa: CASSQGLVNGETQYF
v_gene: TRBV5-6
abundance: .
j_gene: TRBJ2-5

CDR3aa: CASSFNPTQGPGLKETQYF
v_gene: TRBV28
abundance: .
j_gene: TRBJ2-5

CDR3aa: CASSARDLSSYEQYF
v_gene: TRBV2
abundance: .
j_gene: TRBJ2-7

CDR3aa: CASSFLAGVDTQYF
v_gene: TRBV28
abundance: .
j_gene: TRBJ2-3

CDR3aa: CASSPSSYNSPLHF
v_gene: TRBV9
abundance: .
j_gene: TRBJ1-6

CDR3aa: CASSLDSYSGNTIYF
v_gene: TRBV19
abundance: .
j_gene: TRBJ1-3

CDR3aa: CAWTGGGEETQYF
v_gene: TRBV30
abundance: .
j_gene: TRBJ2-5

CDR3aa: CASSHPRLSIQYF
v_gene: TRBV23-1
abundance: .
j_gene: TRBJ2-4

CDR3aa: CASSQGTVHNQPQHF
v_gene: TRBV3-1/TRBV3-2
abundance: .
j_gene: TRBJ1-5

CDR3aa: CASSQRAGVYNEQFF
v_gene: TRBV4-3
abundance: once
j_gene: TRBJ2-1

CDR3aa: CASSLQPGQGDHEQYF
v_gene: TRBV27
abundance: few
j_gene: TRBJ2-7

CDR3aa: CASSIRTGGSYEQYF
v_gene: TRBV5-1
abundance: .
j_gene: TRBJ2-7

CDR3aa: CACRQGSSYNSPLHF
v_gene: TRBV30
abundance: once
j_gene: TRBJ1-6

CDR3aa: CASSSGRQETQYF
v_gene: TRBV19
abundance: .
j_gene: TRBJ2-5

CDR3aa: CASSPTPGRVNILRYF
v_gene: TRBV28
abundance: .
j_gene: TRBJ2-7

CDR3aa: CASSLGLAGGLHYEQYF
v_gene: TRBV5-1
abundance: .
j_gene: TRBJ2-7

CDR3aa: CASSQDLRGPNEKLFF
v_gene: TRBV3-1/TRBV3-2
abundance: .
j_gene: TRBJ1-4

CDR3aa: CASSPAGAGEDNEQFF
v_gene: TRBV5-4
abundance: .
j_gene: TRBJ2-1

CDR3aa: CASSTRATRTDTQYF
v_gene: TRBV9
abundance: .
j_gene: TRBJ2-3

CDR3aa: CASSAERTQYF
v_gene: TRBV9
abundance: .
j_gene: TRBJ2-5

CDR3aa: CASSPPGRGAEQFF
v_gene: TRBV7-3
abundance: .
j_gene: TRBJ2-1

CDR3aa: CASSFDGIGIQYF
v_gene: TRBV12-3/TRBV12-4
abundance: .
j_gene: TRBJ2-4

CDR3aa: CASSQGGSSNQPQHF
v_gene: TRBV4-3
abundance: .
j_gene: TRBJ1-5

CDR3aa: CASSVAPGSQETQYF
v_gene: TRBV9
abundance: .
j_gene: TRBJ2-5

CDR3aa: CASGTAYEQYF
v_gene: TRBV25-1
abundance: .
j_gene: TRBJ2-7

CDR3aa: CATRGGYSYEQYF
v_gene: TRBV7-9
abundance: few
j_gene: TRBJ2-7

CDR3aa: CASEGSGSSKDTQYF
v_gene: TRBV6-5
abundance: .
j_gene: TRBJ2-3

CDR3aa: CASSSLAAPSDTQYF
v_gene: TRBV2
abundance: .
j_gene: TRBJ2-3

CDR3aa: CASSQGALDYGYTF
v_gene: TRBV14
abundance: few
j_gene: TRBJ1-2

CDR3aa: CASSSGQGWLGYTF
v_gene: TRBV5-6
abundance: .
j_gene: TRBJ1-2

CDR3aa: CASSPQGAGGNQPQHF
v_gene: TRBV18
abundance: .
j_gene: TRBJ1-5

CDR3aa: CASSLGPSETQYF
v_gene: TRBV5-1
abundance: .
j_gene: TRBJ2-5

CDR3aa: CASSDRASNEKLFF
v_gene: TRBV2
abundance: .
j_gene: TRBJ1-4